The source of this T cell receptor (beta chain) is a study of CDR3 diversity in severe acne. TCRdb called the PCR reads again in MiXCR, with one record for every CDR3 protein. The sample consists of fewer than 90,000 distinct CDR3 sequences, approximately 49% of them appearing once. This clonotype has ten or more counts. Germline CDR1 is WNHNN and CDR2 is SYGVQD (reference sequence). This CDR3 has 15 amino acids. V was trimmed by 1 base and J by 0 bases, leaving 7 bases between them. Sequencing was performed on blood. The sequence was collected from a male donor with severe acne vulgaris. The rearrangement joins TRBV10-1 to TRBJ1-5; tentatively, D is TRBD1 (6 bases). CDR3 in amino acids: CASSEYRDSNQPQHF. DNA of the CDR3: TGCGCCAGCAGTGAGTACAGGGATAGCAATCAGCCCCAGCATTTT.